These T cell receptor beta chains were read from a single sample in a study of beta chain features in type 1 diabetes. Produced via immunoSEQ multiplex PCR; TCRdb's table is partial and in-frame only. The sample holds 300,000 to 350,000 clones; around 7.6% are singletons and the top ten take around 0.44%. The sample was central memory CD4+ T cells from blood. Source of these receptors: a woman between 18 and 29 years old in good health. The CDR3 runs from the conserved cysteine through the conserved F or W. A D gene is named only where the DNA matches it firmly. Not all rows give a size; the values are once, few, many and, for expanded clones, a class.

>TRBJ2-4|few|17|TRBD1|TRBV7-2
TGTGCCAGCAGCACCCGGACAGGGGGTTTTGTCAAAAACATTCAGTACTTC
CASSTRTGGFVKNIQYF
>TRBJ2-3|few|18|TRBD2|TRBV7-2
TGTGCCAGCAGCTTAGGCTGGGGACTAGCGGGATCTACAGATACGCAGTATTTT
CASSLGWGLAGSTDTQYF
>TRBJ2-3|-|14|TRBD1|TRBV7-2
TGTGCCAGCAGCTCTACAGGGGGCGCGGGTACGCAGTATTTT
CASSSTGGAGTQYF
>TRBJ2-7|-|15|TRBD1|TRBV2
TGTGCCAGCAGTGGCGGGGGACAGGGGTCGAGCGAGCAGTACTTC
CASSGGGQGSSEQYF
>TRBJ2-5|few|15|TRBD1|TRBV7-8
TGTGCCAGCAGCTTCGGGACAGCCCAGTCCGAGACCCAGTACTTC
CASSFGTAQSETQYF
>TRBJ2-7|few|14|-|TRBV18
TGTGCCAGCTCACCCGCGGTTCACTCCTACGAGCAGTACTTC
CASSPAVHSYEQYF
>TRBJ2-1|few|16|TRBD2|TRBV7-2
TGTGCCAGCAGGCGAGAAGCGGGAGGGACTAACAATGAGCAGTTCTTC
CASRREAGGTNNEQFF
>TRBJ2-5|-|11|-|TRBV27
TGTGCCAGCAGGGGACTTGCGGCCCAGTACTTC
CASRGLAAQYF
>TRBJ1-2|-|16|-|TRBV11-2
TGTGCCAGCGAGTTTGATGTGGCAGTGACTAACTATGGCTACACCTTC
CASEFDVAVTNYGYTF
>TRBJ2-7|-|15|-|TRBV7-9
TGTGCCAGCAGCTTAGAGGCTATTCGGGCCGCCGAGCAGTACTTC
CASSLEAIRAAEQYF
>TRBJ2-1|many|14|TRBD2|TRBV7-3
TGTGCCAGCGGGACTAGCGGGAGTGAGTATGAGCAGTTCTTC
CASGTSGSEYEQFF
>TRBJ2-1|-|12|-|TRBV6-1
TGTGCCAGCAGTGAATACGCCAATGAGCAGTTCTTC
CASSEYANEQFF
>TRBJ2-5|-|16|-|TRBV27
TGTGCCAGCAGTCGAAGACTGGTAGCCGACCAAGAGACCCAGTACTTC
CASSRRLVADQETQYF
>TRBJ1-1|many|15|TRBD1|TRBV7-9
TGTGCCAGCAAATTGACAGGGGGCGCGGGTACTGAAGCTTTCTTT
CASKLTGGAGTEAFF
>TRBJ2-7|-|13|TRBD1|TRBV6-6
TGTGCCAGCACGGCAGGGGGCCTCTACGAGCAGTACTTC
CASTAGGLYEQYF
>TRBJ2-1|few|16|TRBD1|TRBV5-5
TGTGCCAGCAGCTCAGCCCGGGACAGTGGCTACAATGAGCAGTTCTTC
CASSSARDSGYNEQFF
>TRBJ2-3|few|15|-|TRBV5-1
TGCGCCAGCAGCTTGATCGGGGAAAACACAGATACGCAGTATTTT
CASSLIGENTDTQYF
>TRBJ2-1|-|17|-|TRBV28
TGTGCCAGCAGTTCAGGTGGGGCTCCCCGCTCCTACAATGAGCAGTTCTTC
CASSSGGAPRSYNEQFF
>TRBJ2-5|-|15|-|TRBV7-2
TGTGCCAGCAGCCCAGCCCGGGTGGGTAGGGAGACCCAGTACTTC
CASSPARVGRETQYF
>TRBJ2-7|-|12|-|TRBV11-2
TGTGCCAGCGGGACGGTATTCTACGAGCAGTACTTC
CASGTVFYEQYF
>TRBJ1-5|-|14|TRBD1|TRBV6-6
TGTGCCAGCAGTTTACGACAGGGCAAGCAGCCCCAGCATTTT
CASSLRQGKQPQHF
>TRBJ2-3|-|13|TRBD1|TRBV6-1
TGTGCCAGCGGATTTCAGGGGGCAGATACGCAGTATTTT
CASGFQGADTQYF
>TRBJ1-4|-|20|-|TRBV6-7
TGTGCCAGCAGTTACTCGAAAGGACAGCAATTCCTAGCAACTAATGAAAAACTGTTTTTT
CASSYSKGQQFLATNEKLFF
>TRBJ2-5|many|12|-|TRBV10-3
TGTGCCATCAGTAGCGGTCAAGAGACCCAGTACTTC
CAISSGQETQYF
>TRBJ2-7|few|14|TRBD2|TRBV9
TGTGCCAGCAGCGCCGGGGCGGGAGCCTTCCCTGGCGACTTC
CASSAGAGAFPGDF
>TRBJ2-3|-|15|-|TRBV5-6
TGTGCCAGCAGCGCGACAGGGAGGACTACAGATACGCAGTATTTT
CASSATGRTTDTQYF
>TRBJ2-1|many|16|TRBD2|TRBV6-6
TGTGCCAGCAGCGGGACTAGCGGGGACTCCTACAATGAGCAGTTCTTC
CASSGTSGDSYNEQFF
>TRBJ2-1|-|15|-|TRBV5-1
TGCGCCAGCAGCTTGGGAGGGGACACTTACAATGAGCAGTTCTTC
CASSLGGDTYNEQFF
>TRBJ2-1|few|13|-|TRBV2
TGTGCCAGCAATCGAGAGGGCCTATGGGAGCAGTTCTTC
CASNREGLWEQFF
>TRBJ2-3|few|19|TRBD2|TRBV7-2
TGTGCCAGCAGCTCCCCCGTCTCTGCTAGCGGGAGGAGGGCAGATACGCAGTATTTT
CASSSPVSASGRRADTQYF
>TRBJ2-1|-|14|-|TRBV29-1
TGCAGCGTTGAAGGCGGCCGCTCCTACAATGAGCAGTTCTTC
CSVEGGRSYNEQFF
>TRBJ2-5|once|15|-|TRBV27
TGTGCCAGCAGTGCCCGCCGACTTACCCAAGAGACCCAGTACTTC
CASSARRLTQETQYF
>TRBJ1-4|-|16|-|TRBV28
TGTGCCAGCAGTTACCGCGTTCGGGCAACTAATGAAAAACTGTTTTTT
CASSYRVRATNEKLFF
>TRBJ2-1|-|15|TRBD1|TRBV5-1
TGCGCCAGCGGGCCGGGACAGGGTATCGACAATGAGCAGTTCTTC
CASGPGQGIDNEQFF
>TRBJ2-5|few|13|TRBD2|TRBV28
TGTGCCACCGTTACTAGCGGGATGAAGACCCAGTACTTC
CATVTSGMKTQYF
>TRBJ2-7|few|17|TRBD1|TRBV18
TGTGCCAGCTCACCCAGGGACAGGGATGCACAAGGGTACGAGCAGTACTTC
CASSPRDRDAQGYEQYF
>TRBJ1-5|-|14|TRBD1|TRBV7-2
TGTGCCAGCAGCGTAGACAGGGGGCCTCAGCCCCAGCATTTT
CASSVDRGPQPQHF
>TRBJ2-5|many|13|-|TRBV14
TGTGCCAGCAGCCAAGGTGTCGGAGAGACCCAGTACTTC
CASSQGVGETQYF
>TRBJ2-7|-|15|TRBD1|TRBV28
TGTGCCAGCACCTCGTGGACAGGGGCGACCTACGAGCAGTACTTC
CASTSWTGATYEQYF
>TRBJ2-7|few|12|-|TRBV7-2
TGTGCCAGCAGCCAATCCCGGCGCGAGCAGTACTTC
CASSQSRREQYF
>TRBJ2-2|-|14|TRBD1|TRBV5-4
TGTGCCAGCAGCTTACAGGGGGCACCCGGGGAGCTGTTTTTT
CASSLQGAPGELFF
>TRBJ2-5|-|13|TRBD2|TRBV25-1
TGTGCCAGCAGAACTAGCGGACAAGAGACCCAGTACTTC
CASRTSGQETQYF
>TRBJ2-2|-|13|-|TRBV7-2
TGTGCCAGCAGCCCCCTTACAACCGGGGAGCTGTTTTTT
CASSPLTTGELFF
>TRBJ1-2|few|14|-|TRBV18
TGTGCCAGCTCACCGGGGCAGGGTTACCGTGGCTACACCTTC
CASSPGQGYRGYTF
>TRBJ2-1|-|16|-|TRBV19
TGTGCCAGTAGTAAACACAGGTTAGAACCCTACAATGAGCAGTTCTTC
CASSKHRLEPYNEQFF
>TRBJ2-1|-|15|TRBD2|TRBV7-3
TGTGCCAGCAGCTTAAACCCTAGCGGGCGGGATGAGCAGTTCTTC
CASSLNPSGRDEQFF